Detailed here is one T cell receptor beta chain. Its antigen remains unknown. Sequencing used immunoSEQ multiplex PCR; TCRdb keeps in-frame clones, though not all of them. The sample lists over 85,000 clones, 93% occurring once. This sample was taken from a study of Tregs in tolerant kidney transplant recipients. Points from the study as a whole: Some patients' samples used different primers over time, so nucleotide sequences weren't comparable.

Unstimulated Tregs (CD4+CD25+CD127-) and CD4+CD25- non-Tregs were sorted from PBMCs. Germline-derived CDR1 and CDR2 are SGHAT and FQNNGV. V was clipped by 1 base and J by 0 bases, with 7 bases between them. The CDR3 sequence is 15 residues long. The rearrangement links TRBV11-2 to TRBJ1-3; D not resolved. The receptor's source is a human donor who received a combined kidney and bone marrow transplant. The source was CD4+ T cells from blood, collected before the transplant. In DNA form, the CDR3 reads TGTGCCAGCAGCTTAGCTGGGAGCTCTGGAAACACCATATATTTT. It translates to CASSLAGSSGNTIYF. Full variable domain (missing parts from reference TRBV11-2 and TRBJ1-3): EAGVAQSPRYKIIEKRQSVAFWCNPISGHATLYWYQQILGQGPKLLIQFQNNGVVDDSQLPKDRFSAERLKGVDSTLKIQPAKLEDSAVYLCASSLAGSSGNTIYFGEGSWLTVV.